This T cell receptor (beta chain) was identified during a study of control samples from healthy donors and cancer patients (dated by TCRdb to about 2020). This clone was found a few times. Its antigen is currently not known. No much larger clonotype is one base removed from it; base qualities were not supplied. V is pared back by 8 bases and J by 5 bases, with 18 bases lying between the germline termini. Per the germline V gene, MDHEN is the CDR1 and SYDVKM is the CDR2. The CDR3, from cysteine to phenylalanine, totals 14 residues. Here the CDR3 DNA is all that survives: 42 bases in frame from base 1. Libraries were prepared through the immunoSEQ multiplex PCR assay. This is the immuneACCESS table as TCRdb keeps it, with only in-frame sequences that have V and J called. A part of the clones is gone; compared with another copy, unresolved V genes explain less than half, and the rest is unexplained. The sample table shows 120,000 to 150,000 clones, and around 90% are seen once. 11% of the sample is taken by the ten largest.

The source material was blood. The receptor was isolated from a man between 25 and 39 years old in good health. In this chain, TRBV28 is recombined with TRBJ2-5; 6 matching bases give a weak D call of TRBD2. The DNA sequence is as follows: TGTGCCAGCCAACCGGAGGGTCATAGGGAGACCCAGTACTTC. Its translation reads: CASQPEGHRETQYF.